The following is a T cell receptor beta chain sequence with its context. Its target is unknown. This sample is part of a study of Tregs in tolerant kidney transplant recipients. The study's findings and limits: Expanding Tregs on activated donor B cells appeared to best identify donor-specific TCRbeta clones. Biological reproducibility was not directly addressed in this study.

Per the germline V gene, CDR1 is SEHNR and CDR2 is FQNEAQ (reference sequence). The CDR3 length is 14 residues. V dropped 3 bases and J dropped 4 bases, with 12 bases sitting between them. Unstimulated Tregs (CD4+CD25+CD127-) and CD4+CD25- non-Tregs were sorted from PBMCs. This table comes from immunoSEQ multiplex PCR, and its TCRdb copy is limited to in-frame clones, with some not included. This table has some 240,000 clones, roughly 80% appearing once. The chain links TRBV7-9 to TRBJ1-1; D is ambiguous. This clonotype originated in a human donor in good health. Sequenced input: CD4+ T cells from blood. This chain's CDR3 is CASSFAFTRTEAFF. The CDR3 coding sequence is TGTGCCAGCAGCTTCGCCTTTACTCGCACTGAAGCTTTCTTT.